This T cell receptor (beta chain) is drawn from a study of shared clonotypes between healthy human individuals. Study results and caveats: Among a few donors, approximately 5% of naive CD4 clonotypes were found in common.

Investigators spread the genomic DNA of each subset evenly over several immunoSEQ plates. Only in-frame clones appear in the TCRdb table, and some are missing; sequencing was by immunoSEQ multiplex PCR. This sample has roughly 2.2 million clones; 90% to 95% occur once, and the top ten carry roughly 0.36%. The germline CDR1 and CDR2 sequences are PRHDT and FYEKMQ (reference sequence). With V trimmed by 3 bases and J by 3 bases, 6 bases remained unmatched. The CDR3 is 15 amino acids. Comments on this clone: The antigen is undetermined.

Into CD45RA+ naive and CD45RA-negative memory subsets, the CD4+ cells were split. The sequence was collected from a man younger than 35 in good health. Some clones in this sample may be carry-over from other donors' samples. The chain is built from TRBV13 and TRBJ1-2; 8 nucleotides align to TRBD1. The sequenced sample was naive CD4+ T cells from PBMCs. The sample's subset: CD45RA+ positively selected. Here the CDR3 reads CASSLDRDMDYGYTF. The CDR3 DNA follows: TGTGCCAGCAGCTTGGACAGGGATATGGACTATGGCTACACCTTC.